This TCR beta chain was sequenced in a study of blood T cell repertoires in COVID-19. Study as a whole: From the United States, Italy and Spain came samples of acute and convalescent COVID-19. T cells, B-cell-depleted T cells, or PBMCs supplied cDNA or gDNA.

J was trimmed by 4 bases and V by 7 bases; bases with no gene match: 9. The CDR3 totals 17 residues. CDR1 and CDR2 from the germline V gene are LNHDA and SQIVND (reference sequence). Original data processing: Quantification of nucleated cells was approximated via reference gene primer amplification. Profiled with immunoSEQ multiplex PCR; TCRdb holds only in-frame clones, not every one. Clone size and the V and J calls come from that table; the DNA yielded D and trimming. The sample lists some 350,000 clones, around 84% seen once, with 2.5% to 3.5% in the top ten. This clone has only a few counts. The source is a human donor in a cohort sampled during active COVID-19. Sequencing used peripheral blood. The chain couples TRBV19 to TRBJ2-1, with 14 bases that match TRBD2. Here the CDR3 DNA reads TGTGCCAGTACAGGGGCTGGGACTAGCGGGGGTTACAATGAGCAGTTCTTC. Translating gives CASTGAGTSGGYNEQFF. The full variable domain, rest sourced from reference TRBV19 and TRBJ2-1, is DGGITQSPKYLFRKEGQNVTLSCEQNLNHDAMYWYRQDPGQGLRLIYYSQIVNDFQKGDIAEGYSVSREKKESFPLTVTSAQKNPTAFYLCASTGAGTSGGYNEQFFGPGTRLTVL.